This T cell receptor beta chain was sequenced for a study of radiotherapy plus CTLA-4 blockade in lung cancer. Across the study: For 18% of patients, objective responses occurred, and about 33% had disease control. General study results and limits: After treatment with radiotherapy plus ipilimumab, TCR clones that came from the tumor expanded in blood. Together with interferon-beta, which increased in serum after radiation, early dynamic changes in blood T cell clones were reportedly the best predictors of response.

Ipilimumab-mediated CTLA-4 blockade plus focal radiation was given to patients having chemo-refractory metastatic non-small-cell lung cancer. With respect to this clone: Its antigen remains unidentified.

Germline V lookup: CDR1 LNHDA, CDR2 SQIVND (reference sequence). V dropped 7 bases and J dropped 2 bases, with 9 bases sitting between them. The CDR3 consists of 13 residues. TCRdb's copy holds only in-frame clones and misses some; the assay was immunoSEQ multiplex PCR. This table holds some 78,000 clones, approximately 83% found once. Here the sequenced sample was peripheral blood, taken from a patient treated with radiotherapy plus ipilimumab. This TCR was recovered from a human donor with non-small cell lung cancer who had a partial response to radiotherapy plus ipilimumab. The chain has TRBV19 and TRBJ1-3; possibly TRBD1 for D (5 bases). The CDR3 here is CASNPGAGNTIYF. In DNA, the CDR3 is TGTGCCAGTAATCCGGGGGCTGGAAACACCATATATTTT. Full variable domain (rest looked up from reference TRBV19 and TRBJ1-3): DGGITQSPKYLFRKEGQNVTLSCEQNLNHDAMYWYRQDPGQGLRLIYYSQIVNDFQKGDIAEGYSVSREKKESFPLTVTSAQKNPTAFYLCASNPGAGNTIYFGEGSWLTVV.